The 27 T cell receptor beta chains presented below share a single source sample, sequenced in a study of blood T cell repertoires in COVID-19. Sequenced by immunoSEQ multiplex PCR; TCRdb stores in-frame clones only, minus some. The sample lists 350,000 to 400,000 clones, nearly 90% occurring once. The sequenced sample consisted of PBMCs or T cells enriched from blood (not recorded which). Receptors originate from a woman aged 25 to 39 who had recovered from COVID-19.

The chain is built from TRBV5-1 and TRBJ1-1; D unclear. The CDR3 consists of 12 residues. V dropped 5 bases and J dropped 1 base, with 6 bases sitting between them. CDR1 and CDR2 from the germline V gene are SGHRS and YFSETQ. CDR3 sequence: CASRRQNTEAFF. In nucleotides, the CDR3 is TGCGCCAGCAGAAGACAGAACACTGAAGCTTTCTTT.

V and J are TRBV18 and TRBJ2-3, with D possibly being TRBD1 (5 bases). The germline V gene encodes CDR1 KGHSH and CDR2 LQKENI. The CDR3 sequence is 20 residues long. The germline V and J ends were trimmed by 1 base and 6 bases, with 29 bases remaining between them. The CDR3 is CASSPRLGQLRNPVTDTQYF. The CDR3, as DNA: TGTGCCAGCTCACCACGACTCGGACAATTAAGGAACCCCGTGACCGATACGCAGTATTTT.

The DNA for the CDR3 is TGTGCCAGCAGCGACGGGTACAGGAAGCTTAACTATGGCTACACCTTC. It specifies CASSDGYRKLNYGYTF. V usage is TRBV6-2 or TRBV6-3 and J usage is TRBJ1-2; possible D gene TRBD1, 5 bases. The CDR3 sequence is 16 residues long. Germline V gene sequence: CDR1 MNHEY, CDR2 SVGEGT. The V end was cut by 6 bases, the J end by 1 base, with 18 bases between.

This chain connects TRBV10-1 to TRBJ1-4, with a weak D call TRBD1 (6 bases). The V end was cut by 5 bases, the J end by 7 bases, with 11 bases between. This CDR3 has 13 residues. Looked up from germline, CDR1 is WNHNN and CDR2 is SYGVQD (reference sequence). CDR3 in DNA: TGCGCCAGCAGTACAGGGTGGAGTGAAAAACTGTTTTTT. Translation: CASSTGWSEKLFF.

Here the CDR3 DNA reads TGTGCCAGCAGCTCCAGGGGAATGCCTAATGAAAAACTGTTTTTT. Translated, it gives CASSSRGMPNEKLFF. This chain joins TRBV7-3 and TRBJ1-4, with D tentatively TRBD1 (6 bases). This CDR3 contains 15 residues. The V end lost 4 bases, the J end lost 3 bases, and 12 bases lay between the germline ends. Germline CDR1 is SGHTA and CDR2 is FQGTGA.

The V and J genes are TRBV28 and TRBJ2-1; D possibly corresponds to TRBD2 (5 bases). CDR1 MDHEN and CDR2 SYDVKM come from the germline V gene. There are 14 residues in the CDR3. The germline V and J ends were trimmed by 7 bases and 1 base, with 11 bases remaining between them. The CDR3 region is CASKDGGSYNEQFF. CDR3 DNA sequence: TGTGCCAGCAAAGACGGCGGGTCCTACAATGAGCAGTTCTTC.

This chain joins TRBV5-1 and TRBJ2-7; 7 nucleotides agree with TRBD2. The CDR3 totals 16 residues. V lost 4 bases and J lost 6; bases outside the gene matches: 16. CDR1 and CDR2 (germline): SGHRS, YFSETQ. This chain's CDR3 is CASSPWSPGAGFEQYF. The CDR3 bases are TGCGCCAGCAGCCCGTGGTCCCCGGGAGCGGGATTCGAGCAGTACTTC.

The chain employs TRBV19 and TRBJ1-2; no definite D call. The CDR3 length is 14 residues. Trimming removed 0 bases at V and 3 bases at J, with 8 bases between. Per germline, CDR1 LNHDA and CDR2 SQIVND (reference sequence). This chain's CDR3 is CASSIEFSHYGYTF. CDR3 nucleotides: TGTGCCAGTAGTATAGAATTCAGTCACTATGGCTACACCTTC.

The table lists this clone with a count of one. CDR3 sequence reads: CASSQAGLRSYNEQFF. The CDR3, as DNA: TGTGCCAGCAGCCAAGCGGGACTACGCTCCTACAATGAGCAGTTCTTC. The J gene is TRBJ2-1, the V gene TRBV4-2, with 7 bases aligning to TRBD2. Germline values: CDR1 LGHNA, CDR2 YNFKEQ. CDR3 length: 16 amino acids. The V segment lost 1 base and the J segment 0 bases; nucleotides outside the gene matches: 3.

The J gene is TRBJ1-4, the V gene TRBV19; TRBD1 matches at 10 bases. CDR1 is LNHDA and CDR2 is SQIVND in the germline V gene (reference sequence). This CDR3 has 13 amino acids. The junction had 2 bases not matched to a gene; V was cut back by 6 bases and J by 7 bases. CDR3 bases: TGTGCCAGTAGAAGACAGGGGGCTGAAAAACTGTTTTTT. Its protein product is CASRRQGAEKLFF. The full variable domain, completed using reference TRBV19 and TRBJ1-4, is DGGITQSPKYLFRKEGQNVTLSCEQNLNHDAMYWYRQDPGQGLRLIYYSQIVNDFQKGDIAEGYSVSREKKESFPLTVTSAQKNPTAFYLCASRRQGAEKLFFGSGTQLSVL.

This chain links TRBV5-1 with TRBJ2-3, with 7 bases lining up with TRBD2. Germline CDR1 reads SGHRS; CDR2 reads YFSETQ. The CDR3 length is 15 residues. V lost 0 bases and J lost 1; bases outside the gene matches: 2. CDR3 DNA sequence: TGCGCCAGCAGCTTGGCCGCGGGGGGCACAGATACGCAGTATTTT. It yields the protein CASSLAAGGTDTQYF.

This chain uses TRBV7-9 with TRBJ1-1, with 9 bases aligning to TRBD1. Germline V gene lookup returns CDR1 SEHNR and CDR2 FQNEAQ (reference sequence). The CDR3 extends over 14 amino acids. J gave up 4 bases and V 5 bases, and 5 bases lay outside the gene matches. The CDR3 loop reads CASSLMTGGTEAFF. The CDR3 bases are TGTGCCAGCAGCCTTATGACAGGGGGCACTGAAGCTTTCTTT.

The chain joins TRBV10-3 to TRBJ1-5; 7 positions agree with TRBD1. The CDR3 covers 16 residues. V lost 3 bases to trimming and J lost 4 bases; unmatched junction nucleotides: 9. The V gene's germline CDR1 is ENHRY and CDR2 SYGVKD. CDR3 amino acids: CAISEGGGAGNQPQHF. Here the CDR3 DNA reads TGTGCCATCAGTGAAGGAGGGGGCGCGGGGAATCAGCCCCAGCATTTT.

The rearrangement links TRBV11-2 to TRBJ1-5; no clear D gene. Germline lookup yields CDR1 SGHAT and CDR2 FQNNGV. CDR3 length equals 15 residues. V lost 1 base to trimming and J lost 0 bases, with 7 bases between them. The CDR3 nucleotides read TGTGCCAGCAGCTTAGGTGTCGGTAGCAATCAGCCCCAGCATTTT. Protein: CASSLGVGSNQPQHF.

The V and J genes are TRBV28 and TRBJ1-5; TRBD1 might be the D (5 bases). In germline, CDR1 is MDHEN, CDR2 SYDVKM. V shed 5 bases and J shed 4 bases, with 9 bases lying between them. The CDR3 sequence is 13 residues long. The CDR3 reads CASSPQGNQPQHF. The CDR3 DNA follows: TGTGCCAGCAGTCCTCAGGGAAATCAGCCCCAGCATTTT.

This clone was recorded once. This rearrangement joins TRBV29-1 to TRBJ2-7; D gene unclear. This CDR3 contains 13 residues. Germline V gene sequence: CDR1 SQVTM, CDR2 ANQGSEA. The V end was cut by 0 bases, the J end by 3 bases, with 9 bases between. CDR3 in DNA: TGCAGCGTTGAAGACCCTGACATCTACGAGCAGTACTTC. This encodes CSVEDPDIYEQYF.

The chain employs TRBV5-6 and TRBJ1-2; no reliable D call. The CDR3 totals 13 residues. Trimming took 0 bases from V and 8 from J, leaving 11 bases between them. The germline V gene has CDR1 SGHDT and CDR2 YYEEEE. The CDR3 region is CASSLVGRDGYTF. CDR3 sequence (DNA): TGTGCCAGCAGCTTGGTGGGCCGCGACGGCTACACCTTC.

The genes are TRBV6-1 and TRBJ2-7; 7 bases are shared with TRBD1. The CDR3 has 16 amino acids. The germline gives CDR1 MNHNS, CDR2 SASEGT. Losses at the gene ends were 2 bases for V and 4 bases for J; bases not matched to a gene: 11. The CDR3, as DNA: TGTGCCAGCAGTGAACCCGTGACAGGGTTTGTTTACGAGCAGTACTTC. Translation: CASSEPVTGFVYEQYF.

This clone was seen more than once but under ten times. The J gene is TRBJ2-7, the V gene TRBV27, with 10 positions matching TRBD2. CDR1 MNHEY and CDR2 SMNVEV come from the germline V gene (reference sequence). V was clipped by 5 bases and J by 2 bases; unmatched bases: 6. The CDR3 has 15 residues. The CDR3 is CASSPKREGPYEQYF. DNA of the CDR3: TGTGCCAGCAGTCCTAAGCGGGAGGGCCCCTACGAGCAGTACTTC.

This chain uses TRBV9 with TRBJ2-1; D is ambiguous. The germline V and J ends were trimmed by 3 bases and 0 bases, with 13 bases remaining between them. CDR3 size: 16 residues. CDR1 and CDR2 (germline): SGDLS, YYNGEE. The CDR3 reads CASSGPQASSYNEQFF. The CDR3 DNA reads TGTGCCAGCAGCGGCCCGCAAGCGTCCTCCTACAATGAGCAGTTCTTC. The full variable domain, rest sourced from reference TRBV9 and TRBJ2-1, is DSGVTQTPKHLITATGQRVTLRCSPRSGDLSVYWYQQSLDQGLQFLIQYYNGEERAKGNILERFSAQQFPDLHSELNLSSLELGDSALYFCASSGPQASSYNEQFFGPGTRLTVL.

The J gene is TRBJ1-2, the V gene TRBV30; no clear D gene. The CDR3 consists of 12 residues. The germline gives CDR1 GTSNPN, CDR2 SVGIG (reference sequence). The ends were cut back, 2 bases at V and 6 bases at J, with 10 bases in the middle. The CDR3 region is CAWSPFTDGYTF. The CDR3, as DNA: TGTGCCTGGAGTCCCTTTACTGATGGCTACACCTTC.

This sequence joins TRBV28 and TRBJ2-3; the D gene is possibly TRBD2 (5 bases). With 3 bases removed from V and 4 bases from J, the gap between germline ends came to 17 bases. This CDR3 has 16 residues. Germline CDR1 MDHEN, CDR2 SYDVKM. The DNA for the CDR3 is TGTGCCAGCAGTTTCGGCCGATTAGCGTCACCAGATACGCAGTATTTT. Translation gives CASSFGRLASPDTQYF. The full variable domain, with the rest looked up from reference TRBV28 and TRBJ2-3, is DVKVTQSSRYLVKRTGEKVFLECVQDMDHENMFWYRQDPGLGLRLIYFSYDVKMKEKGDIPEGYSVSREKKERFSLILESASTNQTSMYLCASSFGRLASPDTQYFGPGTRLTVL.

This chain joins TRBV11-2 and TRBJ1-2; 8 positions match TRBD1. CDR3 length: 15 amino acids. The germline CDR1 and CDR2 sequences are SGHAT and FQNNGV. The V segment lost 0 bases and the J segment 5 bases; nucleotides outside the gene matches: 5. Written as DNA, the CDR3 is TGTGCCAGCAGCTTAGAGCAGGGGGCTGGGTATGGCTACACCTTC. Translated: CASSLEQGAGYGYTF. The full variable domain, rest sourced from reference TRBV11-2 and TRBJ1-2, is EAGVAQSPRYKIIEKRQSVAFWCNPISGHATLYWYQQILGQGPKLLIQFQNNGVVDDSQLPKDRFSAERLKGVDSTLKIQPAKLEDSAVYLCASSLEQGAGYGYTFGSGTRLTVV.

J is TRBJ2-1 and V is TRBV30, with TRBD2 matching 9 bases. Germline V gives CDR1 GTSNPN, CDR2 SVGIG (reference sequence). This CDR3 has 15 residues. V was pared by 1 base and J by 4 bases, with 5 bases of the junction left unmatched. This chain's CDR3 is CAWSGSGRPYNEQFF. Written as DNA, the CDR3 is TGTGCCTGGAGTGGGAGCGGGAGGCCTTACAATGAGCAGTTCTTC. The whole variable domain, remainder taken from reference TRBV30 and TRBJ2-1, is SQTIHQWPATLVQPVGSPLSLECTVEGTSNPNLYWYRQAAGRGLQLLFYSVGIGQISSEVPQNLSASRPQDRQFILSSKKLLLSDSGFYLCAWSGSGRPYNEQFFGPGTRLTVL.

The chain combines TRBV30 with TRBJ2-7, with TRBD1 identical over 9 bases. The CDR3 is made up of 13 amino acids. With 4 bases clipped from V and 2 bases from J, the junction kept 3 bases outside the gene matches. The germline gives CDR1 GTSNPN, CDR2 SVGIG (reference sequence). CDR3 region: CAWTNRGPYEQYF. CDR3 in DNA: TGTGCCTGGACCAACAGGGGGCCCTACGAGCAGTACTTC.

This chain joins TRBV29-1 and TRBJ1-2; 9 nucleotides line up with TRBD1. This CDR3 has 15 residues. In germline, CDR1 is SQVTM, CDR2 ANQGSEA. Losses at the gene ends were 5 bases for V and 4 bases for J; bases not matched to a gene: 11. The CDR3 loop reads CSVSYSGQGSYGYTF. The CDR3 DNA follows: TGCAGCGTTTCTTATTCGGGACAGGGAAGCTATGGCTACACCTTC.

This sequence joins TRBV7-8 and TRBJ1-1; 8 bases match TRBD1. V lost 1 base, J lost 5 bases, and 12 bases stayed unmatched. Per the germline V gene, CDR1 is SGHVS and CDR2 is FQNEAQ. The CDR3 loop spans 17 amino acids. The CDR3 loop reads CASSLEGQGLLRTEAFF. The CDR3 coding sequence is TGTGCCAGCAGCTTAGAAGGACAGGGCCTCTTGAGGACTGAAGCTTTCTTT.